Listed here are 30 T cell receptor beta chains from one sample, sequenced in a study of T cell repertoires in cytomegalovirus infection. TCRdb used MiXCR to reprocess the reads, holding one entry per CDR3 protein. The data show more than 400,000 distinct CDR3 sequences, more than 25% seen once. Sequences were obtained from PBMCs. The receptor source for this set is a human donor in good health (CMV status not recorded). Some clones in this sample may be carry-over from other donors' samples.

The chain links TRBV4-1 to TRBJ1-2; tentative D call: TRBD1 (6 bases). The germline V gene has CDR1 MGHRA and CDR2 YSYEKL. CDR3 length: 12 amino acids. The V gene lost 6 bases and the J gene lost 5 bases, with 10 bases spanning the gap. CDR3 coding DNA: TGCGCCAGCAGTCAGGGGATATATGGCTACACCTTC. Its protein product is CASSQGIYGYTF.

The CDR3 DNA reads TGTGCCAGCAGCGCCGCCGGGATCTCTAGCACAGATACGCAGTATTTT. Translating gives CASSAAGISSTDTQYF. V usage is TRBV2 and J usage is TRBJ2-3; perhaps TRBD2 as D (5 bases). With 6 bases removed from V and 0 bases from J, the gap between germline ends came to 16 bases. Per the germline V gene, CDR1 is SNHLY and CDR2 is FYNNEI. The CDR3 extends over 16 amino acids.

There are many counts of this clonotype. The rearrangement links TRBV11-1 to TRBJ1-6; D remains unclear. Germline V CDR1 and CDR2: SGHAT, FQDESV (reference sequence). Trimming shortened V by 5 bases and J by 1 base, and 12 bases separated the two germline ends. This CDR3 has 16 amino acids. Here the CDR3 DNA reads TGTGCCAGCAGCCCGACAACGGAATCCTATAATTCACCCCTCCACTTT. Amino acids: CASSPTTESYNSPLHF.

This clonotype showed up many times. J is TRBJ2-7 and V is TRBV7-2; D is undetermined. CDR1 is SGHTA and CDR2 is FQGNSA in the germline V gene. The CDR3 runs to 14 residues. V was cut by 4 bases and J by 3 bases, with 13 bases left in between. The CDR3 loop reads CASSSLPGSYEQYF. The CDR3 DNA is TGTGCCAGCAGCTCCCTCCCAGGCAGCTACGAGCAGTACTTC.

The chain couples TRBV24-1 to TRBJ2-1, with TRBD2 identical over 8 bases. J lost 8 bases, V lost 4 bases, and 6 bases had no gene match. Germline V gives CDR1 KGHDR, CDR2 SFDVKD. This CDR3 has 14 residues. CDR3 bases: TGTGCCACCAGTGAAAGGACTAGCCTATATGAGCAGTTCTTC. It specifies CATSERTSLYEQFF.

This chain joins TRBV6-6 and TRBJ1-1; maybe TRBD1 (6 bases). Trimming shortened V by 6 bases and J by 9 bases, and 14 bases separated the two germline ends. This CDR3 has 12 amino acids. Germline V CDR1 and CDR2: MNHNY, SVGAGI (reference sequence). The CDR3 loop is CASSPRRGQAFF. Here the CDR3 DNA reads TGTGCCAGCAGCCCCCGGCGGGGGCAAGCTTTCTTT.

The chain carries TRBV19 and TRBJ2-5; the D is unclear. The CDR3 contains 13 residues. Germline V gives CDR1 LNHDA, CDR2 SQIVND (reference sequence). V was pared by 6 bases and J by 2 bases, with 10 bases between. The CDR3 here is CASSRLTQETQYF. DNA of the CDR3: TGTGCCAGTAGCCGACTGACACAAGAGACCCAGTACTTC.

This clonotype was counted a few times. The genes are TRBV7-3 and TRBJ2-7, with 10 bases lining up with TRBD2. The V segment lost 5 bases and the J segment 1 base; nucleotides outside the gene matches: 5. The germline V gene encodes CDR1 SGHTA and CDR2 FQGTGA. The CDR3 loop spans 15 amino acids. The CDR3 loop is CASSLLAGTSYEQYF. The CDR3 bases are TGTGCCAGCAGCCTACTAGCGGGAACTTCCTACGAGCAGTACTTC.

Points on this clonotype: A junction end diverges from the germline sequence, so it may reflect a read error. The genes are TRBV7-7 and TRBJ2-1; 8 bases align to TRBD2. The CDR3 has 16 residues. Germline V gene lookup returns CDR1 SSHAT and CDR2 FNYEAQ (reference sequence). CDR3 DNA sequence: TGTGCTAGCAGCTTAAGACGGACTAGCAACTACAATGAGCAGTTCTTC. It specifies CASSLRRTSNYNEQFF.

This clonotype was recorded many times. This chain connects TRBV7-2 to TRBJ1-4, with D tentatively TRBD1 (6 bases). Germline V lookup: CDR1 SGHTA, CDR2 FQGNSA. The length of the CDR3 is 14 residues. V lost 1 base and J 6 bases, leaving 9 bases between the germline ends. CDR3 DNA sequence: TGTGCCAGCAGCTTAGATAGGACAGATGAAAAACTGTTTTTT. Residues: CASSLDRTDEKLFF.

This clonotype was seen at least ten times. The rearrangement links TRBV12-3 or TRBV12-4 to TRBJ2-1, with D perhaps matching TRBD1 (6 bases). This CDR3 spans 14 amino acids. V lost 7 bases and J 2 bases, leaving 12 bases between the germline ends. The CDR3 DNA reads as TGTGCCAGCAACCCGACAGGAGCCTACAATGAGCAGTTCTTC. It is translated as CASNPTGAYNEQFF.

There are many counts of this clonotype. This chain joins TRBV7-2 and TRBJ1-1; D remains ambiguous. CDR3 length: 14 amino acids. V lost 1 base and J lost 3, with 9 bases in between. Germline loops: CDR1 SGHTA, CDR2 FQGNSA. The CDR3 spells CASSLVVGDTEAFF. CDR3 DNA sequence: TGTGCCAGCAGCTTAGTAGTCGGGGACACTGAAGCTTTCTTT.

The count of this clonotype is one. V is TRBV29-1 and J is TRBJ1-5; D uncertain. Germline CDR1 reads SQVTM; CDR2 reads ANQGSEA. The CDR3 has 12 residues. Deletions cut 4 bases from V and 3 bases from J, with 7 bases between. Written as DNA, the CDR3 is TGCAGCGTTGCGGAAAACAATCAGCCCCAGCATTTT. Its translation: CSVAENNQPQHF.

The chain joins TRBV29-1 to TRBJ2-5; 8 bases are a match to TRBD1. V lost 6 bases to trimming and J lost 5 bases; unmatched junction nucleotides: 5. The CDR3 is 12 amino acids. CDR1 is SQVTM, CDR2 ANQGSEA, per germline. As DNA, the CDR3 is TGCAGCGTCCGGACAGGGTCGGAGACCCAGTACTTC. It specifies CSVRTGSETQYF.

The chain employs TRBV27 and TRBJ2-3; D is perhaps TRBD2 (6 bases). The V gene's germline CDR1 is MNHEY and CDR2 SMNVEV (reference sequence). The CDR3 is made up of 13 amino acids. V shed 5 bases and J shed 5 bases, with 11 bases lying between them. As DNA, the CDR3 is TGTGCCAGCAGTGGAGGGCCGGGAGATACGCAGTATTTT. It codes for CASSGGPGDTQYF.

This clonotype was recorded a few times. This chain connects TRBV4-3 to TRBJ2-7; D is undetermined. Germline V gene lookup returns CDR1 LGHNA and CDR2 YSLEER. Trimming stripped 0 bases from V and 3 bases from J, with 9 bases between. This CDR3 contains 14 residues. The CDR3 bases are TGCGCCAGCAGCCAAGAAGGCAGGAGCTACGAGCAGTACTTC. Amino acids: CASSQEGRSYEQYF.

The genes are TRBV11-2 and TRBJ1-1; TRBD1 is a possible D gene (6 bases). CDR1 and CDR2 from the germline V gene are SGHAT and FQNNGV. The V end was cut by 3 bases, the J end by 6 bases, with 8 bases between. This CDR3 contains 12 residues. The CDR3 DNA sequence: TGTGCCAGCAGCTTGGCAGGGGCTGAAGCTTTCTTT. Translated: CASSLAGAEAFF. The complete variable domain, with remaining parts taken from reference TRBV11-2 and TRBJ1-1, reads EAGVAQSPRYKIIEKRQSVAFWCNPISGHATLYWYQQILGQGPKLLIQFQNNGVVDDSQLPKDRFSAERLKGVDSTLKIQPAKLEDSAVYLCASSLAGAEAFFGQGTRLTVV.

CDR3 nucleotide sequence: TGTGCCAGCAGCACCCGGGAGCGGGGCACAGATACGCAGTATTTT. It translates to CASSTRERGTDTQYF. The V and J genes are TRBV7-3 and TRBJ2-3, with D possibly TRBD2 on 6 matching bases. CDR3 size: 15 residues. Germline CDR1 SGHTA, CDR2 FQGTGA. Trimming cost V 5 bases and J 1 base, with 13 bases left between them.

This sequence joins TRBV10-1 and TRBJ2-1; D may be TRBD2 (6 bases). Trimming removed 3 bases from V and 15 bases from J, with 12 bases in between. Per the germline V gene, CDR1 is WNHNN and CDR2 is SYGVQD (reference sequence). This CDR3 has 11 residues. Written as DNA, the CDR3 is TGCGCCAGCAGTGATGGAGGGCCTCCGTTCTTC. Its translation: CASSDGGPPFF.

The rearrangement joins TRBV7-9 to TRBJ2-1; possibly TRBD2 for D (6 bases). Trimming removed 3 bases at V and 4 bases at J, with 22 bases between. Germline V gives CDR1 SEHNR, CDR2 FQNEAQ (reference sequence). The CDR3 totals 18 residues. The CDR3 DNA reads as TGTGCCAGCAGCTTGGGGCAGGGTACGGGAGTAGGTTACAATGAGCAGTTCTTC. Its translation is CASSLGQGTGVGYNEQFF.

This chain uses TRBV12-3 or TRBV12-4 with TRBJ2-3; 9 bases map to TRBD2. V lost 0 bases and J lost 8; bases outside the gene matches: 12. The CDR3 spans 17 residues. The CDR3 bases are TGTGCCAGCAGTTTAGCAGGGGCGGGAGGGCCGAAACGTACGCAGTATTTT. It specifies CASSLAGAGGPKRTQYF.

CDR3 sequence (DNA): TGTGCCAGCAGCTTATGGGGGGCGTATGAAAAACTGTTTTTT. This codes for CASSLWGAYEKLFF. The chain carries TRBV5-6 and TRBJ1-4; D may be TRBD1 (6 bases). From germline, CDR1 is SGHDT and CDR2 YYEEEE. CDR3 length: 14 amino acids. The V end lost 2 bases, the J end lost 6 bases, and 11 bases lay between the germline ends.

The V gene is TRBV15, the J gene TRBJ1-5, with D tentatively TRBD1 (5 bases). CDR3 length: 15 residues. V lost 0 bases and J lost 7, with 13 bases in between. CDR1 and CDR2 (germline): LNHNV, YYDKDF (reference sequence). The CDR3 DNA sequence: TGTGCCACCAGCAGAGATAGGGGCAGTGGGCAGCCCCAGCATTTT. Its protein product is CATSRDRGSGQPQHF. Complete variable domain (other parts from reference TRBV15 and TRBJ1-5): DAMVIQNPRYQVTQFGKPVTLSCSQTLNHNVMYWYQQKSSQAPKLLFHYYDKDFNNEADTPDNFQSRRPNTSFCFLDIRSPGLGDTAMYLCATSRDRGSGQPQHFGDGTRLSIL.

This chain links TRBV4-1 with TRBJ1-3; D gene ambiguous. The CDR3 runs 17 residues. Trimming took 3 bases from V and 2 from J, leaving 17 bases between them. Germline V lookup: CDR1 MGHRA, CDR2 YSYEKL. CDR3 residues: CASSQSHDNPTGNTIYF. The CDR3 coding sequence is TGCGCCAGCAGCCAGAGCCACGACAACCCGACTGGAAACACCATATATTTT.

The chain uses TRBV7-2 and TRBJ1-5, with TRBD1 identical over 8 bases. Germline CDR1 reads SGHTA; CDR2 reads FQGNSA. This CDR3 spans 14 amino acids. J was trimmed by 6 bases and V by 4 bases; bases with no gene match: 5. Here the CDR3 reads CASSSTGVVQPQHF. The CDR3 DNA is TGTGCCAGCAGCTCGACAGGGGTGGTTCAGCCCCAGCATTTT.

The chain couples TRBV29-1 to TRBJ1-3; 7 bases agree with TRBD1. The trim removed 4 bases at V and 7 bases at J, leaving 7 bases unmatched. The CDR3 runs 13 residues. Germline CDR1 is SQVTM and CDR2 is ANQGSEA. In nucleotides, the CDR3 is TGCAGCGTTGTAGGAGGGGGCAGGAACACCATATATTTT. Residues: CSVVGGGRNTIYF. The full variable domain, with the rest looked up from reference TRBV29-1 and TRBJ1-3, is SAVISQKPSRDICQRGTSLTIQCQVDSQVTMMFWYRQQPGQSLTLIATANQGSEATYESGFVIDKFPISRPNLTFSTLTVSNMSPEDSSIYLCSVVGGGRNTIYFGEGSWLTVV.

The chain recombines TRBV7-9 with TRBJ1-1; TRBD1 is a possible D gene (5 bases). With 5 bases removed from V and 0 bases from J, the gap between germline ends came to 13 bases. The CDR3 spans 15 residues. Germline assignment: CDR1 SEHNR and CDR2 FQNEAQ (reference sequence). The CDR3 loop is CASSTTEKLNTEAFF. CDR3 DNA sequence: TGTGCCAGCAGCACGACAGAGAAGTTGAACACTGAAGCTTTCTTT.

The V call is TRBV2, the J call TRBJ2-2; D tentatively reads TRBD1 or TRBD2 (6 bases each). The V gene's germline CDR1 is SNHLY and CDR2 FYNNEI. The CDR3 spans 15 residues. V lost 1 base, J lost 4 bases, and 10 bases lay in between. Here the CDR3 reads CASSEVGGFTGELFF. The CDR3 DNA follows: TGTGCCAGCAGTGAAGTGGGGGGCTTCACCGGGGAGCTGTTTTTT. Full variable domain (outside the CDR3, taken from reference TRBV2 and TRBJ2-2): EPEVTQTPSHQVTQMGQEVILRCVPISNHLYFYWYRQILGQKVEFLVSFYNNEISEKSEIFDDQFSVERPDGSNFTLKIRSTKLEDSAMYFCASSEVGGFTGELFFGEGSRLTVL.

Only a few counts were recorded for this clonotype. The rearrangement links TRBV4-3 to TRBJ2-7, with a possible D match to TRBD1 (7 bases). This CDR3 has 13 amino acids. V was clipped by 1 base and J by 7 bases, with 11 bases between them. Germline CDR1 is LGHNA and CDR2 is YSLEER. CDR3 residues: CASSQVQGGEQYF. CDR3 nucleotide sequence: TGCGCCAGCAGCCAAGTTCAGGGGGGTGAGCAGTACTTC.

The chain carries TRBV10-3 and TRBJ2-2, with a tentative D call TRBD1 (6 bases). With 8 bases removed from V and 2 bases from J, the gap between germline ends came to 18 bases. Germline values: CDR1 ENHRY, CDR2 SYGVKD. The CDR3 consists of 16 residues. The CDR3 nucleotides are TGTGCCATCTCCTGGGGAGTTGGGGGCAACACCGGGGAGCTGTTTTTT. Translation gives CAISWGVGGNTGELFF.